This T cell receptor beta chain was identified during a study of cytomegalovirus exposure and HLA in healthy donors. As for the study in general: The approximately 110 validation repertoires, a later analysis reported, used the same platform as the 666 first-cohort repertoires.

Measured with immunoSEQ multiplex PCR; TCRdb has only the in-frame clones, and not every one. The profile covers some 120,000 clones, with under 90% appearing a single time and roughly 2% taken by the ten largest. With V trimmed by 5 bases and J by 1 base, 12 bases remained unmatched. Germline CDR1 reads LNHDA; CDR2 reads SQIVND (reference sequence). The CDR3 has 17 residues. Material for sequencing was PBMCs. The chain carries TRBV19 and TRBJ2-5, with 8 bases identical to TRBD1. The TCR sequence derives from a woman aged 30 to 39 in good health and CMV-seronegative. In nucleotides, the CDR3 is TGTGCCAGTAGTCGCTCCCCCCGGACAGGGCCCCAAGAGACCCAGTACTTC. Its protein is CASSRSPRTGPQETQYF.